Here is one TCR beta chain with its context. This sample is part of a study of CD8 T cells in Susac syndrome. V lost 2 bases to trimming and J lost 2 bases, with 7 bases between them. Germline V CDR1 and CDR2: LNHDA, SQIVND (reference sequence). The CDR3 runs to 14 residues. Reverse transcription of 0.5 to 1 ug RNA used random hexamers. TCRdb used MiXCR to reprocess the immunoSEQ multiplex PCR reads, holding one entry per CDR3 protein. Of approximately 200,000 distinct CDR3 sequences in the sample, around 90% were seen once. The rearrangement links TRBV19 to TRBJ1-3; D unresolved. The clonotype originates from a human donor with multiple sclerosis. The sequencing sample was made of CD8+ T cells from PBMCs. The CDR3 nucleotides read TGTGCCAGTAGTATAATCGGGGCTGGAAACACCATATATTTT. Protein sequence: CASSIIGAGNTIYF.